Presented here are 21 T cell receptor beta chains from one specimen sequenced in a study of cytomegalovirus exposure and HLA in healthy donors. PCR involved 60 Vbeta and 13 Jbeta primers. Produced via immunoSEQ multiplex PCR; TCRdb's table is partial and in-frame only. This table has some 140,000 clones, about 82% appearing once. Sequencing was performed on PBMCs. Every receptor here comes from a man aged 25 to 40 in good health.

The rearrangement joins TRBV6-1 to TRBJ2-5, with 7 bases aligning to TRBD1. V dropped 9 bases and J dropped 5; count of bases not matched to a gene: 12. CDR3 length: 14 residues. Germline CDR1 is MNHNS and CDR2 is SASEGT. The CDR3 bases are TGTGCCAGTCTAGGTAGGGGGCGAACGGAGACCCAGTACTTC. Its translation is CASLGRGRTETQYF.

The rearrangement links TRBV18 to TRBJ2-7; 7 bases are shared with TRBD1. The CDR3 extends over 15 amino acids. Germline lookup yields CDR1 KGHSH and CDR2 LQKENI. J was trimmed by 4 bases and V by 0 bases; bases with no gene match: 6. This CDR3 is CASSPPERGLYEQYF. The CDR3 bases are TGTGCCAGCTCACCACCCGAAAGGGGGCTGTACGAGCAGTACTTC.

A single count supports this clone. The chain joins TRBV5-4 to TRBJ1-2, with D perhaps matching TRBD1 (5 bases). Deletions cut 4 bases from V and 4 bases from J, with 11 bases between. The germline gives CDR1 SGHNT, CDR2 YYREEE (reference sequence). The CDR3 has 13 residues. The CDR3 loop reads CASSRWDSYGYTF. CDR3 bases: TGTGCCAGCAGCCGGTGGGACTCCTATGGCTACACCTTC.

V is TRBV5-1 and J is TRBJ2-2; 9 nucleotides line up with TRBD2. Germline V gives CDR1 SGHRS, CDR2 YFSETQ. J lost 2 bases, V lost 4 bases, and 12 bases had no gene match. This CDR3 is 18 amino acids long. CDR3 region: CASSPREVAGVNTGELFF. CDR3 coding DNA: TGCGCCAGCAGCCCCCGGGAGGTAGCGGGAGTTAACACCGGGGAGCTGTTTTTT.

The genes are TRBV29-1 and TRBJ1-2; a weak D match, TRBD1 (5 bases). The V and J ends lost 4 bases and 4 bases respectively, with 16 bases between them. The germline CDR1 and CDR2 sequences are SQVTM and ANQGSEA. This CDR3 contains 14 residues. The CDR3 spells CSVGGGPEIYGYTF. As DNA, the CDR3 is TGCAGCGTTGGGGGCGGACCTGAGATCTATGGCTACACCTTC.

The sample holds a few counts of this clone. The chain recombines TRBV7-9 with TRBJ1-2; 9 bases line up with TRBD1. Per germline, CDR1 SEHNR and CDR2 FQNEAQ (reference sequence). V lost 1 base and J lost 6; bases outside the gene matches: 3. The CDR3 is 14 amino acids. This chain's CDR3 is CASSLGDRVHGYTF. CDR3 DNA sequence: TGTGCCAGCAGCTTAGGGGACAGGGTTCATGGCTACACCTTC.

This chain connects TRBV19 to TRBJ1-2; 7 bases fit TRBD1. The CDR3 spans 12 residues. Germline lookup yields CDR1 LNHDA and CDR2 SQIVND (reference sequence). V dropped 3 bases and J dropped 8; count of bases not matched to a gene: 3. CDR3 residues: CASSIQGGGYTF. The CDR3 DNA is TGTGCCAGTAGTATCCAAGGGGGCGGCTACACCTTC.

The genes are TRBV5-1 and TRBJ2-1; 7 bases are a match to TRBD1. This CDR3 contains 14 residues. Losses at the gene ends were 0 bases for V and 12 bases for J; bases not matched to a gene: 9. Germline CDR1 reads SGHRS; CDR2 reads YFSETQ. The CDR3 protein is CASSLGGTVGGQFF. For the CDR3, the DNA is TGCGCCAGCAGCTTGGGGGGGACAGTTGGCGGGCAGTTCTTC.

In its sample, this clone was seen once. The chain has TRBV7-3 and TRBJ1-1; D possibly corresponds to TRBD1 (5 bases). This CDR3 comprises 14 residues. Trimming cost V 2 bases and J 1 base, with 8 bases left between them. From germline, CDR1 is SGHTA and CDR2 FQGTGA. The CDR3 loop is CASSLGQPNTEAFF. In nucleotides, the CDR3 is TGTGCCAGCAGCTTAGGACAACCGAACACTGAAGCTTTCTTT.

V and J are TRBV19 and TRBJ1-1, with 9 bases fitting TRBD1. V gave up 5 bases and J gave up 5 bases; unmatched junction bases: 12. This CDR3 has 16 residues. Per germline, CDR1 LNHDA and CDR2 SQIVND (reference sequence). CDR3 protein: CASSRGQGRVGTEAFF. The CDR3 region has the DNA TGTGCCAGTAGTCGGGGACAGGGTAGGGTGGGGACTGAAGCTTTCTTT.

The chain joins TRBV4-1 to TRBJ2-5; 7 bases are shared with TRBD2. The better agreement between TRBJ2-7 and the DNA end casts doubt on the J call. The CDR3 consists of 15 residues. Germline V gene data show CDR1 as MGHRA and CDR2 as YSYEKL. The CDR3 DNA follows: TGCGCCAGCAGCCACCCTAGCGGAGGCTCCTACGAGCAGTACTTC. Its protein is CASSHPSGGSYEQYF.

The chain is built from TRBV2 and TRBJ2-1, with TRBD2 matching 14 bases. Germline loops: CDR1 SNHLY, CDR2 FYNNEI. V shed 7 bases and J 4 bases; nucleotides not matched to a gene: 3. This CDR3 region has 15 residues. CDR3 sequence: CASKGTSGGYNEQFF. CDR3 bases: TGTGCCAGCAAGGGGACTAGCGGGGGATACAATGAGCAGTTCTTC.

V gene TRBV13 combines with J gene TRBJ2-5; no clear D. The tail of the sequence fits TRBJ2-7 better, so the J call may be wrong. Per the germline V gene, CDR1 is PRHDT and CDR2 is FYEKMQ (reference sequence). The CDR3 runs to 13 residues. Here the CDR3 reads CASSSVLSYEQYF. CDR3 nucleotide sequence: TGTGCCAGCAGCTCGGTCCTCTCCTACGAGCAGTACTTC.

For the CDR3, the DNA is TGTGCCAGTTCCGGACAGGGAGCCTCCTACGAGCAGTACTTC. Translating it yields CASSGQGASYEQYF. The chain links TRBV25-1 to TRBJ2-7; TRBD1 agrees at 8 bases. The germline gives CDR1 MGHDK, CDR2 SYGVNS. The CDR3 runs 14 residues. V trimming: 9 bases; J trimming: 0 bases; junction bases outside the gene matches: 7.

The chain couples TRBV27 to TRBJ2-2; no clear D gene. Deletions cut 4 bases from V and 2 bases from J, with 5 bases between. The CDR3 is made up of 13 amino acids. CDR1 MNHEY and CDR2 SMNVEV come from the germline V gene (reference sequence). The chain's CDR3 is CASSSVNTGELFF. The CDR3 DNA reads TGTGCCAGCAGTTCCGTAAACACCGGGGAGCTGTTTTTT.

This chain connects TRBV6-5 to TRBJ1-2; D unresolved. CDR1 is MNHEY, CDR2 SVGAGI, per germline. The CDR3 covers 16 residues. V gave up 0 bases and J gave up 0 bases, with 11 bases separating them. CDR3 protein: CASSYSSGIANYGYTF. In DNA form, the CDR3 reads TGTGCCAGCAGTTACTCCAGCGGTATAGCTAACTATGGCTACACCTTC.

The chain employs TRBV9 and TRBJ2-1; 8 positions match TRBD2. The CDR3 has 15 amino acids. Germline V gene sequence: CDR1 SGDLS, CDR2 YYNGEE. Germline trimming cut 1 base from V and 5 bases from J; bases unmatched to any gene: 5. The CDR3 DNA follows: TGTGCCAGCAGCGTACAGGATAGCGGGGACAATGAGCAGTTCTTC. Its translation: CASSVQDSGDNEQFF.

The chain links TRBV7-3 to TRBJ2-5; 11 nucleotides align to TRBD1. This CDR3 is 15 amino acids long. The V segment lost 6 bases and the J segment 5 bases; nucleotides outside the gene matches: 8. Germline loops: CDR1 SGHTA, CDR2 FQGTGA. The CDR3 nucleotides are TGTGCCAGCAGTTCTGGACAGGGGGCAGGGGAGACCCAGTACTTC. It is translated as CASSSGQGAGETQYF. Full variable domain (missing parts from reference TRBV7-3 and TRBJ2-5): GAGVSQTPSNKVTEKGKYVELRCDPISGHTALYWYRQSLGQGPEFLIYFQGTGAADDSGLPNDRFFAVRPEGSVSTLKIQRTERGDSAVYLCASSSGQGAGETQYFGPGTRLLVL.

This clone was observed a single time. The V gene is TRBV4-3, the J gene TRBJ1-2; TRBD1 matches at 12 bases. The CDR3 has 14 residues. Germline-derived CDR1 and CDR2 are LGHNA and YSLEER. V lost 3 bases to trimming and J lost 6 bases; unmatched junction nucleotides: 2. CDR3 sequence: CASSQGQGADGYTF. As DNA, the CDR3 is TGCGCCAGCAGCCAGGGACAGGGGGCAGATGGCTACACCTTC.

The V call is TRBV6-4, the J call TRBJ2-1, with D possibly TRBD2 on 5 matching bases. V lost 10 bases and J lost 5, with 12 bases in between. The CDR3 spans 12 residues. Germline CDR1 is MRHNA and CDR2 is SNTAGT. CDR3 protein: CATYHGNNEQFF. The CDR3 DNA reads as TGTGCCACCTACCACGGGAACAATGAGCAGTTCTTC.

This clone showed up just a few times. The chain combines TRBV4-1 with TRBJ2-1; D is possibly TRBD2 (5 bases). V lost 4 bases to trimming and J lost 7 bases, with 17 bases between them. Germline lookup yields CDR1 MGHRA and CDR2 YSYEKL. CDR3 length: 15 amino acids. CDR3 loop: CASSLEEGSANEQFF. The CDR3 coding sequence is TGCGCCAGCAGCCTTGAAGAGGGTAGCGCAAATGAGCAGTTCTTC.